The T cell receptor beta chain described here comes from a study of blood T cell repertoires in COVID-19. Study context: In each case, the material was cDNA or gDNA derived from T cells, B-cell-depleted T cells, or PBMCs.

Some clones are missing from TCRdb's copy, which holds only in-frame ones; the method was immunoSEQ multiplex PCR. The data show under 200,000 clones, with around nine tenths seen just once and roughly 6% held by the top ten. The CDR3 totals 15 residues. V lost 4 bases and J 1 base, leaving 14 bases between the germline ends. CDR1 is SGHRS and CDR2 is YFSETQ in the germline V gene. The clonotype comes from a man aged 35 to 55 with active or convalescent COVID-19. The chain combines TRBV5-1 with TRBJ2-5; D is unclear. Sequenced: peripheral blood. The CDR3 DNA reads TGCGCCAGCAGCACGACCTCGACTCCCCAAGAGACCCAGTACTTC. Residues: CASSTTSTPQETQYF. Full variable domain (rest looked up from reference TRBV5-1 and TRBJ2-5): KAGVTQTPRYLIKTRGQQVTLSCSPISGHRSVSWYQQTPGQGLQFLFEYFSETQRNKGNFPGRFSGRQFSNSRSEMNVSTLELGDSALYLCASSTTSTPQETQYFGPGTRLLVL.